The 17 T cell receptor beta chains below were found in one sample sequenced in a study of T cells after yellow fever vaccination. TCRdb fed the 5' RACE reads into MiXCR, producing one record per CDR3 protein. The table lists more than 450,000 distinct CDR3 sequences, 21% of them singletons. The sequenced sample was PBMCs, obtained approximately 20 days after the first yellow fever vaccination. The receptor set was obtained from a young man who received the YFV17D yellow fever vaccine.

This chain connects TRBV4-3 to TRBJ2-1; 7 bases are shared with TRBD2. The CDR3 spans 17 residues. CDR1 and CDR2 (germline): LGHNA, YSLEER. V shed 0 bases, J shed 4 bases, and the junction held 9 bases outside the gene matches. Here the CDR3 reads CASSQDLGGSGYNEQFF. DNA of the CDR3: TGCGCCAGCAGCCAAGATTTGGGGGGGTCGGGGTACAATGAGCAGTTCTTC.

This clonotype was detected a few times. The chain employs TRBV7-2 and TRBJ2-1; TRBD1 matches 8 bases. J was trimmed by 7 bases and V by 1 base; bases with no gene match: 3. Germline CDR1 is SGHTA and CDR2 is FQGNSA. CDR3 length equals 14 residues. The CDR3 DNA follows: TGTGCCAGCAGCTTAGTCCGGACAGGGAATGAGCAGTTCTTC. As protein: CASSLVRTGNEQFF.

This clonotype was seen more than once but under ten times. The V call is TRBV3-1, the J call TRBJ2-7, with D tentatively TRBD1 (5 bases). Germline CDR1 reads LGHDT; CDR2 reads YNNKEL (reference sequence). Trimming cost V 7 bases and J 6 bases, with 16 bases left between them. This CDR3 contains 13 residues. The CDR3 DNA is TGTGCCAGCACCCTCGGGCAGGGCGGCGAGCAGTACGTC. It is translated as CASTLGQGGEQYV.

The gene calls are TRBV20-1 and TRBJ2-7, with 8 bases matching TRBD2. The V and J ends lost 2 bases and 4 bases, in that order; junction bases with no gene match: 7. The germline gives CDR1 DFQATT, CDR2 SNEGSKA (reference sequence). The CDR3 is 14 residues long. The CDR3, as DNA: TGCAGTGCTAGATCCCTTGGGACTAGTTACGAGCAGTACTTC. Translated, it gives CSARSLGTSYEQYF.

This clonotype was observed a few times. The CDR3 here is CSVGWRGPGDTQYF. The DNA of the CDR3 is TGCAGCGTTGGGTGGCGGGGGCCGGGAGATACGCAGTATTTT. The J gene is TRBJ2-3, the V gene TRBV29-1; the D gene is possibly TRBD2 (7 bases). Trimming pared 4 bases from V and 5 bases from J, leaving 16 bases between. The CDR3 contains 14 residues. The germline gives CDR1 SQVTM, CDR2 ANQGSEA.

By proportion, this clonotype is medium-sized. Written as DNA, the CDR3 is TGTGCCAGCAGCCCTCGGGAGGGAGAGACCCAGTACTTC. The encoded protein is CASSPREGETQYF. The chain has TRBV7-9 and TRBJ2-5; TRBD2 agrees at 8 bases. Unmatched junction bases numbered 3, after V lost 5 bases and J lost 4 bases. Germline-derived CDR1 and CDR2 are SEHNR and FQNEAQ (reference sequence). The CDR3 has 13 residues.

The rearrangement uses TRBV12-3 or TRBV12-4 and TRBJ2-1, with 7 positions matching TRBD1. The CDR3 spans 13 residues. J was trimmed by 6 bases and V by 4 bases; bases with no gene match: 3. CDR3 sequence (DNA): TGTGCCAGCAGTTGGGACAGCCGCAATGAGCAGTTCTTC. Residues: CASSWDSRNEQFF.

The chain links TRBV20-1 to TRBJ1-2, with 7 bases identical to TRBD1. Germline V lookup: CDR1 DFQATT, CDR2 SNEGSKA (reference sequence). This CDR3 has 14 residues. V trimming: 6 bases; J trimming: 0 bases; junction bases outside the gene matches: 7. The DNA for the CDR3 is TGCAGTGCCCCCCCCCAGGGGGCTAACTATGGCTACACCTTC. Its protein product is CSAPPQGANYGYTF.

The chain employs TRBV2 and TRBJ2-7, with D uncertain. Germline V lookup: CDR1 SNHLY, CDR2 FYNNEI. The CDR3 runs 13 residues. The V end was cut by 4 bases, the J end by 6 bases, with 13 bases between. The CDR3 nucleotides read TGTGCCAGCAGTGCTCAGTCTGGCCCCGAGCAGTACTTC. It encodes CASSAQSGPEQYF.

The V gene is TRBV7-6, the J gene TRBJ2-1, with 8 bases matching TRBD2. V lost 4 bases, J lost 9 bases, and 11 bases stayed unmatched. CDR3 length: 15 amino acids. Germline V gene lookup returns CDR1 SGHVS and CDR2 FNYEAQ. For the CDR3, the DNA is TGTGCCAGCAGCTCCGGGGCTAGCGGGCTATTTGAGCAGTTCTTC. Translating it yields CASSSGASGLFEQFF.

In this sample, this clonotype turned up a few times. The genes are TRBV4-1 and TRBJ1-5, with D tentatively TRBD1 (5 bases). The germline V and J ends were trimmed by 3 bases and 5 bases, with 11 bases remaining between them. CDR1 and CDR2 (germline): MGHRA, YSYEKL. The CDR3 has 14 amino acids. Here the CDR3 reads CASSQGGIHQPQHF. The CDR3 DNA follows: TGCGCCAGCAGCCAGGGGGGGATACATCAGCCCCAGCATTTT.

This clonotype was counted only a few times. The CDR3 sequence is CASSPSRTGGSGNTIYF. As DNA, the CDR3 is TGTGCCAGCTCACCCAGCCGGACAGGGGGGTCTGGAAACACCATATATTTT. The genes are TRBV18 and TRBJ1-3; 10 bases match TRBD1. CDR1 KGHSH and CDR2 LQKENI come from the germline V gene. The CDR3 extends over 17 amino acids. V lost 3 bases and J lost 1; bases outside the gene matches: 6.

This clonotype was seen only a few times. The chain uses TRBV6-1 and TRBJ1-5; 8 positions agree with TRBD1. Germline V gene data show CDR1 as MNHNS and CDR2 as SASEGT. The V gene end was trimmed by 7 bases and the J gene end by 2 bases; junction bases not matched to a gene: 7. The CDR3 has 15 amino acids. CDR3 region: CASIPLTGGNQPQHF. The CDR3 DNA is TGTGCCAGCATACCCTTGACAGGGGGCAATCAGCCCCAGCATTTT.

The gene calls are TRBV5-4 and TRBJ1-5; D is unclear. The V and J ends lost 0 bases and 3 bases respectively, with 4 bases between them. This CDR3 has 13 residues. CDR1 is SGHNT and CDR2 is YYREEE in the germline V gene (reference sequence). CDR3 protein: CASSLDYNQPQHF. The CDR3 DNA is TGTGCCAGCAGCTTGGACTACAATCAGCCCCAGCATTTT.

In DNA form, the CDR3 reads TGTGCCAGCAGCGCGACAGGGCGCTACACCATATATTTT. It is translated as CASSATGRYTIYF. The chain couples TRBV2 to TRBJ1-3, with TRBD1 identical over 7 bases. V shed 6 bases, J shed 8 bases, and the junction held 7 bases outside the gene matches. Per germline, CDR1 SNHLY and CDR2 FYNNEI. The CDR3 length is 13 residues.

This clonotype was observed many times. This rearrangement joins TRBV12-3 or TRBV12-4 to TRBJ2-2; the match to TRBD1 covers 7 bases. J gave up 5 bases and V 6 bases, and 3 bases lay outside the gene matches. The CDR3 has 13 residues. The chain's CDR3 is CASRGQPTGELFF. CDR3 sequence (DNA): TGTGCCAGCAGGGGACAGCCGACCGGGGAGCTGTTTTTT.

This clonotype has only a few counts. In DNA form, the CDR3 reads TGTGCCAGCAGCCGACTAGCGGGGGGGCAGCAAGATACGCAGTATTTT. Encoded protein: CASSRLAGGQQDTQYF. The V gene is TRBV11-2, the J gene TRBJ2-3, with 14 bases fitting TRBD2. Germline CDR1 SGHAT, CDR2 FQNNGV. The V gene end was trimmed by 5 bases and the J gene end by 5 bases; junction bases not matched to a gene: 6. The CDR3 spans 16 residues. Looking up the rest from reference TRBV11-2 and TRBJ2-3 gives the full variable domain: EAGVAQSPRYKIIEKRQSVAFWCNPISGHATLYWYQQILGQGPKLLIQFQNNGVVDDSQLPKDRFSAERLKGVDSTLKIQPAKLEDSAVYLCASSRLAGGQQDTQYFGPGTRLTVL.